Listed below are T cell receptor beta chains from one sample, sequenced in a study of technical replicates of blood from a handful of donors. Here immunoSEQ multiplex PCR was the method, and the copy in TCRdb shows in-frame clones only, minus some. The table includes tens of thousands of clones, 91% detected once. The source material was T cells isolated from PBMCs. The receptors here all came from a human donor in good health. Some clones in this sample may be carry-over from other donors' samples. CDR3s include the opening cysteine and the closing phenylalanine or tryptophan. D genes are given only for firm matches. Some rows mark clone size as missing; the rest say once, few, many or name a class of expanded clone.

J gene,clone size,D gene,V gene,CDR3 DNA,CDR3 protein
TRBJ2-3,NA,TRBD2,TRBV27,TGTGCCAGCGGTTACCTTAGCGGGGTCACAGATACGCAGTATTTT,CASGYLSGVTDTQYF
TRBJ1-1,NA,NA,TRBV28,TGTGCCAGCAGTTCTCAGAGGAGGGGTGAAGCTTTCTTT,CASSSQRRGEAFF
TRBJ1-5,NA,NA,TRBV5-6,TGTGCCAGCAGCTTGAAGGGGGGGTATCAGCCCCAGCATTTT,CASSLKGGYQPQHF
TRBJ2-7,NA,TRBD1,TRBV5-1,TGCGCCAGCAGCTTGTACAGGGGGGTATCCTACGAGCAGTACTTC,CASSLYRGVSYEQYF
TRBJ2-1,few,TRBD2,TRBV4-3,TGCGCCAGCAGCCAGACTAGCGGGGCCTACAATGAGCAGTTCTTC,CASSQTSGAYNEQFF
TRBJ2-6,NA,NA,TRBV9,TGTGCCAGCAGCGTGGACTCGAGCTCTGGGGCCAACGTCCTGACTTTC,CASSVDSSSGANVLTF
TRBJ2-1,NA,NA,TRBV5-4,TGTGCCAGCAGCCCGCGTGCCTACAATGAGCAGTTCTTC,CASSPRAYNEQFF
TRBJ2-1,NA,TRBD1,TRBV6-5,TGTGCCAGCAGTTACCTGGGACAGGGGTTCAATGAGCAGTTCTTC,CASSYLGQGFNEQFF
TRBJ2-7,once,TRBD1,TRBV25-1,TGTGCCAGCAGTGAAGTGGGGACAGGGCAGTTAGACTACGAGCAGTACTTC,CASSEVGTGQLDYEQYF
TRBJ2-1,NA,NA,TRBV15,TGTGCCACCAGCAGAGATGGAGGAACGGGGCAGTTCTTC,CATSRDGGTGQFF
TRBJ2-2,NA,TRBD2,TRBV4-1,TGCGCCAGCAGCCAAGATCCGGCACTAGCGGGGATACTCAACACCGGGGAGCTGTTTTTT,CASSQDPALAGILNTGELFF
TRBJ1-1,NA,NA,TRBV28,TGTGCCAGCAGTCCTTTGGGGGCAGGGGCGAACACTGAAGCTTTCTTT,CASSPLGAGANTEAFF
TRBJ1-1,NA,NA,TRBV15,TGTGCCACCAGCAGAGGACCACAGGGAAGAAACACTGAAGCTTTCTTT,CATSRGPQGRNTEAFF
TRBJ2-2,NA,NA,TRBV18,TGTGCCAGCTCAACCTGGGGGCCGAACACCGGGGAGCTGTTTTTT,CASSTWGPNTGELFF